Following are 6 T cell receptor beta chains from one sample sequenced in a study of cytomegalovirus exposure and HLA in healthy donors. Both 60 Vbeta primers and 13 Jbeta primers went into the PCR. TCRdb's copy holds only in-frame clones and misses some; the assay was immunoSEQ multiplex PCR. The table shows about 57,000 clones, with about 80% occurring only once. The sequenced sample consisted of PBMCs. The source is a man aged 25-45 years in good health and CMV-seronegative.

The genes are TRBV27 and TRBJ1-1; TRBD1 matches at 9 bases. Trimming took 7 bases from V and 2 from J; bases not matched to a gene: 11. CDR3 size: 16 residues. CDR1 and CDR2 (germline): MNHEY, SMNVEV (reference sequence). The CDR3: CASTQMGQGLNTEAFF. As DNA, the CDR3 is TGTGCCAGCACTCAGATGGGACAGGGTCTCAACACTGAAGCTTTCTTT.

The V gene is TRBV4-2, the J gene TRBJ1-2; TRBD1 matches at 10 bases. Germline lookup yields CDR1 LGHNA and CDR2 YNFKEQ. J gave up 0 bases and V 2 bases, and 12 bases lay outside the gene matches. This CDR3 comprises 19 residues. The CDR3 spells CASSQTGQGPEQPNYGYTF. CDR3 nucleotide sequence: TGTGCCAGCAGCCAAACGGGACAGGGGCCAGAACAACCTAACTATGGCTACACCTTC.

J is TRBJ1-1 and V is TRBV5-1; 7 bases are a match to TRBD1. This CDR3 is built from 14 residues. Trimming at V came to 0 bases and at J to 4 bases, leaving 3 bases not matched to a gene. CDR1 and CDR2 (germline): SGHRS, YFSETQ. This chain's CDR3 is CASSLVAGGTEAFF. Written as DNA, the CDR3 is TGCGCCAGCAGCTTGGTGGCAGGGGGCACTGAAGCTTTCTTT.

In this sample, this clone turned up once. The J gene is TRBJ2-7, the V gene TRBV29-1; 7 bases align to TRBD1. The CDR3 sequence is 13 residues long. Trimming at V came to 6 bases and at J to 1 base, leaving 6 bases not matched to a gene. Germline V gives CDR1 SQVTM, CDR2 ANQGSEA. This chain's CDR3 is CSVADRASYEQYF. The CDR3 DNA sequence: TGCAGCGTAGCCGACAGGGCTTCCTACGAGCAGTACTTC.

The chain joins TRBV9 to TRBJ1-4; D is unresolved. This CDR3 is built from 14 residues. V gave up 4 bases and J gave up 8 bases, with 15 bases separating them. CDR1 and CDR2 (germline): SGDLS, YYNGEE. Here the CDR3 DNA reads TGTGCCAGCAGCCCCTGGAAGGTGGGCGAAAAACTGTTTTTT. It encodes CASSPWKVGEKLFF.

The chain uses TRBV5-4 and TRBJ1-1; 9 nucleotides agree with TRBD1. CDR1 and CDR2 (germline): SGHNT, YYREEE (reference sequence). V lost 0 bases to trimming and J lost 4 bases; unmatched junction nucleotides: 10. This CDR3 spans 17 amino acids. CDR3 loop: CASSLVPQGAPGTEAFF. The CDR3 DNA follows: TGTGCCAGCAGCTTGGTCCCACAGGGGGCGCCGGGCACTGAAGCTTTCTTT.